These 10 T cell receptor beta chains were all obtained from the same sample, sequenced in a study of T-cell memory formation after mild COVID-19. TCRdb re-called the 5' RACE reads with MiXCR, one entry per CDR3 protein. The sample contains fewer than 150,000 distinct CDR3 sequences, roughly 6.2% of which appear only once. Sequences were obtained from PBMCs or a T cell subset sorted from them (not recorded which). The receptor source for this set is an adult woman who had mild COVID-19 (a few samples of this study predate the infection). Cell type and time point are not known.

In this sample, this clonotype turned up a few times. The chain joins TRBV6-5 to TRBJ2-2; D is undetermined. The germline V gene has CDR1 MNHEY and CDR2 SVGAGI. V lost 6 bases, J lost 5 bases, and 7 bases lay in between. The CDR3 spans 12 residues. CDR3 in DNA: TGTGCCAGCAGCTCCATGACCGGGGAGCTGTTTTTT. Amino acid sequence: CASSSMTGELFF.

This clonotype was counted a few times. The gene calls are TRBV3-1 and TRBJ2-3; TRBD2 is a possible D gene (5 bases). The CDR3 length is 17 residues. V was clipped by 6 bases and J by 5 bases, with 24 bases between them. Germline V gene lookup returns CDR1 LGHDT and CDR2 YNNKEL (reference sequence). CDR3 loop: CASRTSLGGAGRDTQYF. CDR3 in DNA: TGTGCCAGCAGGACATCATTAGGAGGCGCCGGCAGAGATACGCAGTATTTT.

This clonotype was recorded many times. V and J are TRBV6-5 and TRBJ2-7; D might be TRBD2 (6 bases). V was shortened by 3 bases and J by 4 bases, with 10 bases between the two germline ends. CDR1 MNHEY and CDR2 SVGAGI come from the germline V gene. This CDR3 region has 13 residues. The CDR3 nucleotides read TGTGCCAGCAGTTATGGGAGGTGGTACGAGCAGTACTTC. The encoded protein is CASSYGRWYEQYF.

This clonotype turned up a few times. The chain links TRBV12-3 or TRBV12-4 to TRBJ2-7; possibly TRBD1 for D (6 bases). V was pared by 2 bases and J by 3 bases, with 14 bases between. The CDR3 has 15 residues. The CDR3 nucleotides read TGTGCCAGCAGTTTATCAGGGGTTGGGATCTACGAGCAGTACTTC. Encoded protein: CASSLSGVGIYEQYF.

This clonotype has just a few counts. V usage is TRBV20-1 and J usage is TRBJ1-5; a possible D gene is TRBD1 (5 bases). The CDR3 covers 13 residues. V lost 4 bases and J 6 bases, leaving 13 bases between the germline ends. Germline lookup yields CDR1 DFQATT and CDR2 SNEGSKA (reference sequence). CDR3 amino acids: CSANGTPRQPQHF. In nucleotides, the CDR3 is TGCAGTGCTAACGGGACCCCCCGTCAGCCCCAGCATTTT.

This clonotype was seen at least ten times. This chain connects TRBV12-3 or TRBV12-4 to TRBJ2-7; TRBD2 is a possible D gene (5 bases). The CDR3 is 15 residues long. The V end lost 6 bases, the J end lost 0 bases, and 15 bases lay between the germline ends. For the CDR3, the DNA is TGTGCCAGCAGGTCCCGGACTGGGAGCTCCTACGAGCAGTACTTC. The encoded protein is CASRSRTGSSYEQYF.

This clonotype showed up many times. J is TRBJ1-2 and V is TRBV27; 9 bases fit TRBD1. Germline values: CDR1 MNHEY, CDR2 SMNVEV (reference sequence). V lost 8 bases, J lost 4 bases, and 8 bases stayed unmatched. The CDR3 spans 14 residues. In nucleotides, the CDR3 is TGTGCCAGCTGTGGGACAGGGCTATTCTATGGCTACACCTTC. Translated: CASCGTGLFYGYTF.

The V gene is TRBV20-1, the J gene TRBJ1-1, with TRBD1 as a possible D gene (5 bases). Germline CDR1 DFQATT, CDR2 SNEGSKA (reference sequence). V was clipped by 6 bases and J by 2 bases, with 13 bases between them. The CDR3 consists of 13 residues. Written as DNA, the CDR3 is TGCAGTGCAGCTAGGGACGCCAACACTGAAGCTTTCTTT. Encoded protein: CSAARDANTEAFF.

This clonotype was seen many times. The chain carries TRBV4-1 and TRBJ2-1, with D unresolved. CDR3 length equals 17 residues. CDR1 and CDR2 from the germline V gene are MGHRA and YSYEKL. Trimming stripped 1 base from V and 0 bases from J, with 13 bases between. CDR3 protein: CASSQGAWRSSYNEQFF. The CDR3 bases are TGCGCCAGCAGCCAAGGGGCATGGCGGAGCTCCTACAATGAGCAGTTCTTC.

This clonotype was observed a handful of times. The J gene is TRBJ2-7, the V gene TRBV18; D is undetermined. The CDR3 totals 11 residues. Trimming removed 4 bases at V and 5 bases at J, with 6 bases between. In germline, CDR1 is KGHSH, CDR2 LQKENI. CDR3 sequence: CASSLRDEQYF. DNA for the CDR3: TGTGCCAGCTCACTCCGCGACGAGCAGTACTTC.